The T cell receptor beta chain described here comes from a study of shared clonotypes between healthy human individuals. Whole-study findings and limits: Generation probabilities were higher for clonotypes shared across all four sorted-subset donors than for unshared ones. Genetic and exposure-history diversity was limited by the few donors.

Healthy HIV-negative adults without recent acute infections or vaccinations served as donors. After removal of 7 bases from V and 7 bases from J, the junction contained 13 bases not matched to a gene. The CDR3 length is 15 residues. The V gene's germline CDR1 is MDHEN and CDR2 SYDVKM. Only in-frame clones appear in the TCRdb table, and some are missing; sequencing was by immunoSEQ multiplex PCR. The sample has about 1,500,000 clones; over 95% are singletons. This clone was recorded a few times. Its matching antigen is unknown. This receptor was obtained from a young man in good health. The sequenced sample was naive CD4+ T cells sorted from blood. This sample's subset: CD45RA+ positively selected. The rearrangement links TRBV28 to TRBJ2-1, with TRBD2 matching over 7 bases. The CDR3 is CASNLWAGAGNEQFF. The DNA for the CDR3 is TGTGCCAGCAATCTCTGGGCGGGAGCGGGGAATGAGCAGTTCTTC.